The present T cell receptor (beta chain) was sequenced within a study of cytomegalovirus exposure and HLA in healthy donors. Study-level information: Most genotyped donors, roughly 83% of 300 to 400, had Caucasian-associated genetic ancestry.

Study-wide points: For most TCR beta V segments, an earlier analysis put the productive rate at about 87% or about 30% of the time.

PCR was performed using 60 Vbeta and 13 Jbeta primers. Method: immunoSEQ multiplex PCR; TCRdb's copy keeps in-frame clones and lacks some. This specimen shows roughly 31,000 clones; the ten leading clones hold 0.71%. Points on this clone: What it binds is unknown.

Germline V gives CDR1 SGHRS, CDR2 YFSETQ. There are 14 residues in the CDR3. Sequenced sample: PBMCs. This clonotype was sampled from a man under 40 in good health and CMV-seronegative. The gene calls are TRBV5-1 and TRBJ2-5; TRBD2 matches 11 bases. The DNA end lines up better with TRBJ2-7; the J call may be wrong. CDR3 bases: TGCGCCAGCAGGATGGGACTAGCGGATTACGAGCAGTACTTC. It yields the protein CASRMGLADYEQYF.